Below, 23 T cell receptor beta chains from the same sample are listed, as sequenced in a study of T cells in Graves' hyperthyroidism and ophthalmopathy. Amplified TCR beta CDR3 regions came from RNA transcripts. When the TCR CDR3 underwent first-round RT-PCR, the HTBI primer set was used. TCRdb processed the multiplex PCR reads anew with MiXCR; each CDR3 protein has one entry. This table has under 450,000 distinct CDR3 sequences, approximately 18% appearing once. Material: blood. The receptor source for this set is a woman aged 30 to 39 with Graves' hyperthyroidism that later progressed to Graves' ophthalmopathy.

This clonotype came up many times. The rearrangement uses TRBV2 and TRBJ2-5, with D maybe TRBD1 (5 bases). Trimming took 7 bases from V and 4 from J, leaving 16 bases between them. The CDR3 covers 14 residues. Germline V gene data show CDR1 as SNHLY and CDR2 as FYNNEI. CDR3 residues: CASKGPGALETQYF. DNA for the CDR3: TGTGCCAGCAAGGGCCCTGGGGCTTTAGAGACCCAGTACTTC.

This clonotype has just a few counts. V and J are TRBV19 and TRBJ1-3; D might be TRBD1 (6 bases). CDR1 and CDR2 (germline): LNHDA, SQIVND (reference sequence). Trimming shortened V by 10 bases and J by 5 bases, and 18 bases separated the two germline ends. There are 14 residues in the CDR3. This CDR3 reads CATSWTATRNTIYF. Here the CDR3 DNA reads TGTGCCACCTCATGGACAGCTACTCGAAACACCATATATTTT.

The V call is TRBV5-1, the J call TRBJ2-1; D perhaps matches TRBD1 (6 bases). V was pared by 4 bases and J by 5 bases, with 22 bases between. Looked up from germline, CDR1 is SGHRS and CDR2 is YFSETQ. The CDR3 totals 17 residues. The CDR3 coding sequence is TGCGCCAGCAGCCTAAGGGCCGGGAACAGGGATCACAATGAGCAGTTCTTC. Protein: CASSLRAGNRDHNEQFF.

The chain links TRBV20-1 to TRBJ2-2; TRBD2 matches at 8 bases. V shed 1 base, J shed 4 bases, and the junction held 8 bases outside the gene matches. Germline loops: CDR1 DFQATT, CDR2 SNEGSKA (reference sequence). The CDR3 has 16 amino acids. The CDR3: CSARGLGGGLTGELFF. The DNA for the CDR3 is TGCAGTGCTAGAGGACTCGGCGGGGGGCTCACCGGGGAGCTGTTTTTT.

The sample holds many counts of this clonotype. The rearrangement uses TRBV6-1 and TRBJ2-5; 9 nucleotides line up with TRBD1. CDR3 length: 15 residues. Germline V gene data show CDR1 as MNHNS and CDR2 as SASEGT. V lost 6 bases to trimming and J lost 3 bases; unmatched junction nucleotides: 8. The DNA for the CDR3 is TGTGCCAGCAGATCTACCGGGACAGGGAAAGAGACCCAGTACTTC. Protein product: CASRSTGTGKETQYF.

There are a few counts of this clonotype. Given a much more abundant clone one base away, this may be a read error. V gene TRBV3-1 combines with J gene TRBJ2-5, with TRBD1 identical over 11 bases. Losses at the gene ends were 4 bases for V and 9 bases for J; bases not matched to a gene: 10. The CDR3 consists of 15 residues. CDR1 LGHDT and CDR2 YNNKEL come from the germline V gene (reference sequence). For the CDR3, the DNA is TGTGCCAGCAGCCCCTGGACAGGGGGCTTGGAGGCCCAGTACTTC. This gives the protein CASSPWTGGLEAQYF.

This clonotype was counted a few times. The V call is TRBV7-9, the J call TRBJ2-2, with 7 bases lining up with TRBD1. The junction had 2 bases not matched to a gene; V was cut back by 4 bases and J by 6 bases. Germline V lookup: CDR1 SEHNR, CDR2 FQNEAQ (reference sequence). The CDR3 consists of 13 residues. Here the CDR3 DNA reads TGTGCCAGCAGCTGGCAGGGGGCCGGGGAGCTGTTTTTT. It encodes CASSWQGAGELFF.

This clonotype was counted a few times. The rearrangement joins TRBV5-1 to TRBJ1-3, with D unclear. The length of the CDR3 is 16 residues. Trimming stripped 5 bases from V and 3 bases from J, with 18 bases between. Germline V gives CDR1 SGHRS, CDR2 YFSETQ. CDR3: CASSPQVGSGGNTIYF. CDR3 nucleotide sequence: TGCGCCAGCAGTCCCCAAGTCGGATCAGGTGGAAACACCATATATTTT.

This clonotype was counted at least ten times. This chain joins TRBV24-1 and TRBJ2-2; TRBD2 agrees at 9 bases. Per the germline V gene, CDR1 is KGHDR and CDR2 is SFDVKD. The V segment lost 6 bases and the J segment 0 bases; nucleotides outside the gene matches: 7. The CDR3 length is 17 residues. This chain's CDR3 is CATSSVTSGTNTGELFF. In DNA form, the CDR3 reads TGTGCCACCAGTAGTGTGACTAGCGGAACGAACACCGGGGAGCTGTTTTTT.

This clonotype was picked up many times. The rearrangement links TRBV2 to TRBJ2-1; D might be TRBD1 (5 bases). This CDR3 has 13 residues. Germline assignment: CDR1 SNHLY and CDR2 FYNNEI. The ends were cut back, 4 bases at V and 4 bases at J, with 8 bases in the middle. CDR3: CASSGGGYNEQFF. Here the CDR3 DNA reads TGTGCCAGCAGTGGGGGCGGTTACAATGAGCAGTTCTTC.

This clonotype was seen at least ten times. The chain joins TRBV29-1 to TRBJ1-4, with no clear D. V gave up 6 bases and J gave up 0 bases, with 8 bases separating them. Germline assignment: CDR1 SQVTM and CDR2 ANQGSEA. This CDR3 is built from 13 residues. The CDR3 loop reads CSVQQATNEKLFF. CDR3 DNA sequence: TGCAGCGTCCAACAAGCAACTAATGAAAAACTGTTTTTT.

This clonotype was counted many times. An end of the junction differs from the germline gene, which may be a read error. The CDR3 sequence: CASSFMAGGYQGTQYF. DNA of the CDR3: TGTGCCAGCAGCTTTATGGCGGGGGGTTACCAAGGGACCCAGTACTTC. The chain employs TRBV11-2 and TRBJ2-5; 8 nucleotides align to TRBD2. The length of the CDR3 is 16 residues. Germline CDR1 is SGHAT and CDR2 is FQNNGV.

This clonotype has a count of ten or more. This chain links TRBV20-1 with TRBJ1-4, with D possibly TRBD1 on 6 matching bases. The germline CDR1 and CDR2 sequences are DFQATT and SNEGSKA (reference sequence). This CDR3 has 15 amino acids. Trimming pared 3 bases from V and 2 bases from J, leaving 13 bases between. The CDR3 nucleotides are TGCAGTGCTAGCGAGGGGCAGGGGACTAATGAAAAACTGTTTTTT. Residues: CSASEGQGTNEKLFF.

This clonotype was seen repeatedly, ten times or more. The rearrangement links TRBV11-2 to TRBJ2-3, with D possibly TRBD2 on 6 matching bases. The CDR3 totals 15 residues. With 4 bases removed from V and 6 bases from J, the gap between germline ends came to 17 bases. Germline values: CDR1 SGHAT, CDR2 FQNNGV. The CDR3 DNA follows: TGTGCCAGCAGCTCTTTATTCGGAGGGACTGATACGCAGTATTTT. Translated: CASSSLFGGTDTQYF.

This clonotype was detected only a few times. The J gene is TRBJ2-1, the V gene TRBV7-2; 7 nucleotides align to TRBD1. Germline V gene data show CDR1 as SGHTA and CDR2 as FQGNSA. The CDR3 spans 13 residues. Trimming removed 5 bases from V and 9 bases from J; junction bases left unmatched: 7. The CDR3 here is CASSRNRGSEQFF. In DNA form, the CDR3 reads TGTGCCAGCAGCAGGAACAGGGGAAGTGAGCAGTTCTTC. The whole variable domain, filled in from reference TRBV7-2 and TRBJ2-1, reads GAGVSQSPSNKVTEKGKDVELRCDPISGHTALYWYRQSLGQGLEFLIYFQGNSAPDKSGLPSDRFSAERTGGSVSTLTIQRTQQEDSAVYLCASSRNRGSEQFFGPGTRLTVL.

This chain connects TRBV7-2 to TRBJ2-1, with 11 bases matching TRBD2. The ends lost 6 bases at V and 9 bases at J; junction bases unmatched: 16. Germline assignment: CDR1 SGHTA and CDR2 FQGNSA. The CDR3 has 17 amino acids. This chain's CDR3 is CASRPTSGRGLGSEQFF. Written as DNA, the CDR3 is TGTGCCAGCAGGCCAACTAGCGGGAGAGGGTTAGGTAGTGAGCAGTTCTTC.

Many counts were recorded for this clonotype. The chain joins TRBV29-1 to TRBJ1-6; 7 bases are shared with TRBD1. Germline-derived CDR1 and CDR2 are SQVTM and ANQGSEA. Trimming took 6 bases from V and 8 from J; bases not matched to a gene: 10. This CDR3 has 14 residues. The CDR3 reads CSVRDRYADSPLHF. The CDR3, as DNA: TGCAGCGTCCGGGACAGATACGCGGATTCACCCCTCCACTTT.

This chain links TRBV10-2 with TRBJ1-2; D not certain. The germline CDR1 and CDR2 sequences are WSHSY and SAAADI. V shed 6 bases and J shed 4 bases, with 15 bases lying between them. CDR3 length: 14 residues. The CDR3 nucleotides are TGCGCCAGCAGCCCCGTCGACAACAGCTATGGCTACACCTTC. It encodes CASSPVDNSYGYTF.

This clonotype was detected many times. The rearrangement joins TRBV3-1 to TRBJ2-1, with TRBD2 as a possible D gene (5 bases). V dropped 1 base and J dropped 8 bases, with 9 bases sitting between them. This CDR3 has 13 amino acids. Germline CDR1 and CDR2: LGHDT and YNNKEL (reference sequence). The chain's CDR3 is CASSQGTLDEQFF. The CDR3 coding sequence is TGTGCCAGCAGCCAAGGGACTTTAGATGAGCAGTTCTTC.

The V call is TRBV5-6, the J call TRBJ1-2; D may be TRBD1 (5 bases). The germline CDR1 and CDR2 sequences are SGHDT and YYEEEE. Between the trimmed V and J ends, which lost 1 base and 2 bases, there was a span of 9 bases. This CDR3 contains 14 residues. The CDR3 here is CASSLIGDNYGYTF. The CDR3, as DNA: TGTGCCAGCAGCTTGATCGGGGACAACTATGGCTACACCTTC.

This clonotype was recorded many times. J is TRBJ2-5 and V is TRBV20-1, with D possibly TRBD2 on 6 matching bases. The V and J ends lost 6 bases and 1 base respectively, with 9 bases between them. The germline CDR1 and CDR2 sequences are DFQATT and SNEGSKA (reference sequence). The CDR3 is made up of 12 amino acids. CDR3 nucleotide sequence: TGCAGTGCCCGGGGACTCCAAGAGACCCAGTACTTC. This sequence encodes CSARGLQETQYF.

This clonotype was recorded at least ten times. The CDR3 spells CASSFRGSGTDTQYF. In DNA, the CDR3 is TGTGCCAGCAGCTTTCGCGGGTCCGGCACAGATACGCAGTATTTT. V gene TRBV7-8 combines with J gene TRBJ2-3, with a possible D match to TRBD2 (5 bases). There are 15 residues in the CDR3. V lost 3 bases and J lost 1, with 11 bases in between. CDR1 and CDR2 (germline): SGHVS, FQNEAQ.

The table lists this clonotype with many counts. The chain carries TRBV5-1 and TRBJ1-4; 8 bases fit TRBD1. V was clipped by 3 bases and J by 8 bases; unmatched bases: 9. Germline values: CDR1 SGHRS, CDR2 YFSETQ. CDR3 length: 15 residues. The CDR3 DNA sequence: TGCGCCAGCAGCTATGGACAGGGTCGGAACGAAAAACTGTTTTTT. This codes for CASSYGQGRNEKLFF.